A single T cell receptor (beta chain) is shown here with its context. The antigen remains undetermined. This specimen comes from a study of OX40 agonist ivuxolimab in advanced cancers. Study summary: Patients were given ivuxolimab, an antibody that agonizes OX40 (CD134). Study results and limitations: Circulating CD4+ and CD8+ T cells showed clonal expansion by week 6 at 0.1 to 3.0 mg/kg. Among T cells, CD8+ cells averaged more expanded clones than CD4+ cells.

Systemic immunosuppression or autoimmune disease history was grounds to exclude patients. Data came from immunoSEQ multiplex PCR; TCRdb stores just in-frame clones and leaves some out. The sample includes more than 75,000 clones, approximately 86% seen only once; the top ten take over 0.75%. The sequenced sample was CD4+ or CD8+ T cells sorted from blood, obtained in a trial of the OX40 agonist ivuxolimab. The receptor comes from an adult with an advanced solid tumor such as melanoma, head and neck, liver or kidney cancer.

The CDR3: CASSGGQGLFTGELFF. In DNA, the CDR3 is TGTGCCAGCAGCGGGGGACAGGGCCTTTTCACCGGGGAGCTGTTTTTT. This chain uses TRBV5-6 with TRBJ2-2, with 9 bases aligning to TRBD1. The CDR3 has 16 residues. With 4 bases clipped from V and 4 bases from J, the junction kept 8 bases outside the gene matches. Looked up from germline, CDR1 is SGHDT and CDR2 is YYEEEE.